This T cell receptor beta chain comes out of a study of identical twins. As for this clonotype: Its antigen is undetermined.

Via MiXCR, TCRdb re-called the 5' RACE reads, giving one row per CDR3 protein. There are hundreds of thousands of distinct CDR3 sequences in the sample; 21% occur only once, and more than 4% lies in the top ten. In germline, CDR1 is SGHRS, CDR2 YFSETQ. V was clipped by 4 bases and J by 1 base, with 12 bases between them. The CDR3 consists of 15 residues. Points from the study as a whole: Out-of-frame beta chain sequences displayed weaker excess sharing between twins. The more abundant beta clonotypes in cord blood had fewer insertions, and memory repertoires did not show this.

This same sample was also taken into another study, of T cells expressing NK-cell markers.

The chain joins TRBV5-1 to TRBJ2-1, with unresolved D. The TCR comes from a woman aged 18-29 years in good health. The source material was PBMCs. CDR3 region: CASSRTTTSYNEQFF. The CDR3 region has the DNA TGCGCCAGCAGCCGTACCACTACATCCTACAATGAGCAGTTCTTC.